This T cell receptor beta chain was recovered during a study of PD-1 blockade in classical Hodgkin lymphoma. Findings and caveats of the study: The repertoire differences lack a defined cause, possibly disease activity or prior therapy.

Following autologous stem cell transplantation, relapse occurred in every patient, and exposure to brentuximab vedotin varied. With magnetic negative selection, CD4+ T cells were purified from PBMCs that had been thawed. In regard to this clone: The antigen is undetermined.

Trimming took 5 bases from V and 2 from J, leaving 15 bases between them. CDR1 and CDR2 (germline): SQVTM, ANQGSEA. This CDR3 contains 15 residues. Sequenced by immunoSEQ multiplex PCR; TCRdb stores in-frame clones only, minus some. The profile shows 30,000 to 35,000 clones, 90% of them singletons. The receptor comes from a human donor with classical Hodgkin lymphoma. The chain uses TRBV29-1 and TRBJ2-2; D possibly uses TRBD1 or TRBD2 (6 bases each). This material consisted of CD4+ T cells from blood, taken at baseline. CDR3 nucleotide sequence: TGCAGCGTTTTAGGGGGGAGTACCAACACCGGGGAGCTGTTTTTT. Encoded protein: CSVLGGSTNTGELFF.